The 9 T cell receptor beta chains given below trace back to one sample, sequenced in a study of CD8 T cells in Susac syndrome. Random hexamers primed reverse transcription of about 0.45 to 1 ug RNA. Each CDR3 protein gets one entry after TCRdb re-called the immunoSEQ multiplex PCR reads with MiXCR. This sample yields more than 85,000 distinct CDR3 sequences, of which about 94% are seen a single time; 0.3% belongs to the top ten. Sequencing was done on a sample of CD4+ T cells from PBMCs. These receptors all stem from a human donor with Susac syndrome.

The rearrangement uses TRBV12-3 or TRBV12-4 and TRBJ2-2; D might be TRBD2 (6 bases). V lost 5 bases, J lost 3 bases, and 13 bases lay in between. The CDR3 has 15 amino acids. CDR3 sequence reads: CASSETGRDTGELFF. The DNA for the CDR3 is TGTGCCAGCAGTGAAACCGGGAGAGACACCGGGGAGCTGTTTTTT.

The chain combines TRBV29-1 with TRBJ2-7; D is perhaps TRBD2 (6 bases). This CDR3 has 11 residues. V lost 6 bases and J 5 bases, leaving 11 bases between the germline ends. Germline CDR1 and CDR2: SQVTM and ANQGSEA. DNA for the CDR3: TGCAGCGTACGGAGGGGCCACGAGCAGTACTTC. It translates to CSVRRGHEQYF.

The chain recombines TRBV2 with TRBJ2-3; D is unresolved. The CDR3 sequence is 13 residues long. The germline V gene encodes CDR1 SNHLY and CDR2 FYNNEI. V lost 8 bases to trimming and J lost 0 bases, with 9 bases between them. The CDR3 DNA reads as TGTGCCAGCGGGTACGAAAGCACAGATACGCAGTATTTT. Its translation is CASGYESTDTQYF.

The V call is TRBV6-5, the J call TRBJ2-1; tentative D call: TRBD1 (6 bases). Trimming shortened V by 5 bases and J by 8 bases, and 10 bases separated the two germline ends. Germline CDR1 and CDR2: MNHEY and SVGAGI. This CDR3 is built from 12 residues. The CDR3 spells CASSRQVHEQFF. Here the CDR3 DNA reads TGTGCCAGCAGTCGACAGGTCCATGAGCAGTTCTTC.

V gene TRBV7-2 combines with J gene TRBJ1-6; 8 bases match TRBD1. Germline-derived CDR1 and CDR2 are SGHTA and FQGNSA. V trimming: 5 bases; J trimming: 13 bases; junction bases outside the gene matches: 10. The CDR3 consists of 14 residues. In DNA, the CDR3 is TGTGCCAGCAGCCTGACAGGGGCCCCAAACCCCCTCCACTTT. It specifies CASSLTGAPNPLHF.

This chain links TRBV10-3 with TRBJ2-3; the D call may be TRBD1 or TRBD2 (5 bases each). V was clipped by 6 bases and J by 2 bases, with 15 bases between them. Germline V gives CDR1 ENHRY, CDR2 SYGVKD. CDR3 length: 15 residues. The CDR3 DNA sequence: TGTGCCATCAGCGACCGGGACCAAAACACAGATACGCAGTATTTT. Its translation is CAISDRDQNTDTQYF.

The V gene is TRBV7-6, the J gene TRBJ1-1; possibly TRBD1 for D (6 bases). CDR1 and CDR2 from the germline V gene are SGHVS and FNYEAQ. CDR3 length: 14 residues. The germline V and J ends were trimmed by 4 bases and 4 bases, with 13 bases remaining between them. The CDR3 nucleotides read TGTGCCAGCAGCTCCGTGGGGGCGGGCACTGAAGCTTTCTTT. This sequence encodes CASSSVGAGTEAFF.

The rearrangement links TRBV3-1 to TRBJ1-2, with 9 bases that match TRBD1. CDR1 LGHDT and CDR2 YNNKEL come from the germline V gene (reference sequence). The CDR3 runs 16 residues. V was pared by 0 bases and J by 7 bases, with 9 bases of the junction left unmatched. The CDR3 sequence is CASSQEVVGQGSGYTF. The CDR3 DNA reads as TGTGCCAGCAGCCAAGAAGTGGTGGGACAGGGAAGTGGCTACACCTTC.

This clonotype was found once. V usage is TRBV29-1 and J usage is TRBJ2-7; TRBD2 might be the D (6 bases). Trimming pared 7 bases from V and 4 bases from J, leaving 11 bases between. Looked up from germline, CDR1 is SQVTM and CDR2 is ANQGSEA. The CDR3 is 11 amino acids. CDR3 residues: CSAHGGYEQYF. The DNA of the CDR3 is TGCAGCGCGCACGGGGGTTACGAGCAGTACTTC.